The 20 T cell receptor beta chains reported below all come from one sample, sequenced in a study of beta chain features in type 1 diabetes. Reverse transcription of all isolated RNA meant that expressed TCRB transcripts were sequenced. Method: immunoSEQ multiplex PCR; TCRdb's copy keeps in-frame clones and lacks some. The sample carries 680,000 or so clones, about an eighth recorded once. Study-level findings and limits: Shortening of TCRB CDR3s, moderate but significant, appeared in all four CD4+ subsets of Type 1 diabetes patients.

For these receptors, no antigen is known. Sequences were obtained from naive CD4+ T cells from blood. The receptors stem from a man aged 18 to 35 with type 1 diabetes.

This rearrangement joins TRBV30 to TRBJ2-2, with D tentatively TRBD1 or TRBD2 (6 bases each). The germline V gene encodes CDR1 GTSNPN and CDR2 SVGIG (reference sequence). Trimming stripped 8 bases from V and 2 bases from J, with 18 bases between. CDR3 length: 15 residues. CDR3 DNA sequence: TGTGCCAGAAAAAACCCGGGGGCCAACACCGGGGAGCTGTTTTTT. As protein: CARKNPGANTGELFF.

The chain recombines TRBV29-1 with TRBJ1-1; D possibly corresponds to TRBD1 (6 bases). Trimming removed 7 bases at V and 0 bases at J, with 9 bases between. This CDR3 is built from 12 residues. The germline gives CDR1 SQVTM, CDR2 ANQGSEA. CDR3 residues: CSETGMNTEAFF. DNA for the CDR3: TGCAGCGAAACAGGGATGAACACTGAAGCTTTCTTT.

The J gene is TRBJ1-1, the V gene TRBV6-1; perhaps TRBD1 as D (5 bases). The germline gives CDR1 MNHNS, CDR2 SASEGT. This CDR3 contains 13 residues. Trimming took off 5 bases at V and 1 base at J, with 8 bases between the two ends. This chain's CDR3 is CASSRQKNTEAFF. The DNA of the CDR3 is TGTGCCAGCAGTCGACAGAAGAACACTGAAGCTTTCTTT.

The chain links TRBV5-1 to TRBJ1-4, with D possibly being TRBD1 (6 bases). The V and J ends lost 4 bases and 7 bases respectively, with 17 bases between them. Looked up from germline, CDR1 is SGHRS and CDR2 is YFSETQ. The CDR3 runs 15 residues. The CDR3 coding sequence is TGCGCCAGCAGCGGACCCGGGGGCGCCGGTGAAAAACTGTTTTTT. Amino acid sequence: CASSGPGGAGEKLFF. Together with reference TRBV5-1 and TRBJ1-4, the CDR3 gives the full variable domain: KAGVTQTPRYLIKTRGQQVTLSCSPISGHRSVSWYQQTPGQGLQFLFEYFSETQRNKGNFPGRFSGRQFSNSRSEMNVSTLELGDSALYLCASSGPGGAGEKLFFGSGTQLSVL.

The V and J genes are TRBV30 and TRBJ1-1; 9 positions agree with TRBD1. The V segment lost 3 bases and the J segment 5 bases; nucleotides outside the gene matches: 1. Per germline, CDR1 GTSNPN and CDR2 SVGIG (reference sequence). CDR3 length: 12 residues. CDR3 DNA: TGTGCCTGGAGGGGACAGGGAACTGAAGCTTTCTTT. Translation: CAWRGQGTEAFF.

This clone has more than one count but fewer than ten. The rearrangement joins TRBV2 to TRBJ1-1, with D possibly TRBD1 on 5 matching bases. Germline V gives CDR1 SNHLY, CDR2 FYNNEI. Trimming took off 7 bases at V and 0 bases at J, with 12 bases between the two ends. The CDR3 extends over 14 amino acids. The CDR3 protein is CASTIAQVNTEAFF. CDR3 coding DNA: TGTGCCAGCACGATCGCACAGGTGAACACTGAAGCTTTCTTT.

This CDR3 reads CASSLPGPKLREQYF. The DNA of the CDR3 is TGTGCCAGCAGCTTGCCGGGACCCAAACTAAGGGAGCAGTACTTC. This sequence joins TRBV7-9 and TRBJ2-7; either TRBD1 or TRBD2 may fit D (5 bases each). This CDR3 is 15 amino acids long. CDR1 is SEHNR and CDR2 is FQNEAQ in the germline V gene (reference sequence). Trimming cost V 3 bases and J 7 bases, with 19 bases left between them.

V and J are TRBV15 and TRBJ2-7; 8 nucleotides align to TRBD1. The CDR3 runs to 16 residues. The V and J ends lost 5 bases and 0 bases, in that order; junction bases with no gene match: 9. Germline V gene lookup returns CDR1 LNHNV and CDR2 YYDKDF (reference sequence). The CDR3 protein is CATSLGGQVISYEQYF. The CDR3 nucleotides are TGTGCCACCAGCTTGGGGGGACAGGTGATCTCCTACGAGCAGTACTTC. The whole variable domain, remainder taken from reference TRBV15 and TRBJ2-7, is DAMVIQNPRYQVTQFGKPVTLSCSQTLNHNVMYWYQQKSSQAPKLLFHYYDKDFNNEADTPDNFQSRRPNTSFCFLDIRSPGLGDTAMYLCATSLGGQVISYEQYFGPGTRLTVT.

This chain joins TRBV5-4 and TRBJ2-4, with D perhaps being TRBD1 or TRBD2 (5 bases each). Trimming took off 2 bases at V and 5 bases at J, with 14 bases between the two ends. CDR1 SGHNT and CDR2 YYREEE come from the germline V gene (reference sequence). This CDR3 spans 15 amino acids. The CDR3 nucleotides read TGTGCCAGCAGCTTTGGGGGAAACTCACAAAACATTCAGTACTTC. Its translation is CASSFGGNSQNIQYF.

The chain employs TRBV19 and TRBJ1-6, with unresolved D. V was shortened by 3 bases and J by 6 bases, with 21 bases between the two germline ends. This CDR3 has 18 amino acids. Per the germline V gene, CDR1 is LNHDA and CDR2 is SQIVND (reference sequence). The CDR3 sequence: CASSIPNPVGVSNSPLHF. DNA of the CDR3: TGTGCCAGTAGTATTCCCAACCCGGTTGGGGTGTCTAATTCACCCCTCCACTTT.

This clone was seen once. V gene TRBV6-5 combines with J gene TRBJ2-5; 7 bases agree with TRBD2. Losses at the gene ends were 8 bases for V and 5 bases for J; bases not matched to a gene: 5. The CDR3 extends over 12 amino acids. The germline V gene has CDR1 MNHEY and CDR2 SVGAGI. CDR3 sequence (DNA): TGTGCCAGCGGGGGGGTTCGGGAGACCCAGTACTTC. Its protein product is CASGGVRETQYF.

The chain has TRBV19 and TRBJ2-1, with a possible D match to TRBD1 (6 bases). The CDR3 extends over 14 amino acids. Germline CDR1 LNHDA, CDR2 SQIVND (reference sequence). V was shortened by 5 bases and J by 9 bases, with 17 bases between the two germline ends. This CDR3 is CASSLQGLGAEQFF. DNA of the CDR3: TGTGCCAGTAGTCTGCAAGGCCTGGGGGCTGAGCAGTTCTTC.

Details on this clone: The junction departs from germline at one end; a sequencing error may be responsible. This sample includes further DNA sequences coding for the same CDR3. The CDR3 region is CASSEGLAGTDTQYF. In DNA form, the CDR3 reads TGTGCCAGCAGCGAAGGGCTAGCGGGCACAGATACGCAGTATTTT. The chain has TRBV2 and TRBJ2-3; 7 bases match TRBD2. The CDR3 length is 15 residues. Germline loops: CDR1 SNHLY, CDR2 FYNNEI.

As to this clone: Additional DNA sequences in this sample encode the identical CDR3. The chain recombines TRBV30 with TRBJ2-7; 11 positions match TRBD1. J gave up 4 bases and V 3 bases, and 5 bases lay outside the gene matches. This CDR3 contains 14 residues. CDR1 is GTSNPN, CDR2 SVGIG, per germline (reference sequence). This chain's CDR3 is CAWSAGTGGYEQYF. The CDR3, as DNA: TGTGCCTGGAGCGCTGGGACAGGGGGGTACGAGCAGTACTTC.

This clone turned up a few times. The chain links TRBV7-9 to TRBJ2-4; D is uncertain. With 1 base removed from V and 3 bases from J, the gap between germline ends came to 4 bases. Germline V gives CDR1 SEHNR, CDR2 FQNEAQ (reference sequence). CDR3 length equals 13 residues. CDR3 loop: CASSLGGKNIQYF. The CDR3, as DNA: TGTGCCAGCAGCTTAGGGGGCAAAAACATTCAGTACTTC.

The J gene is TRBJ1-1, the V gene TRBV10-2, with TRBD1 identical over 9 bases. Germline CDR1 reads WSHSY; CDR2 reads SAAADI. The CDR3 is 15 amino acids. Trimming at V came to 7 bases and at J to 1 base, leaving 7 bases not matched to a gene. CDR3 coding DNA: TGCGCCAGCAACCGGGACAGGGTACGGAACACTGAAGCTTTCTTT. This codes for CASNRDRVRNTEAFF.

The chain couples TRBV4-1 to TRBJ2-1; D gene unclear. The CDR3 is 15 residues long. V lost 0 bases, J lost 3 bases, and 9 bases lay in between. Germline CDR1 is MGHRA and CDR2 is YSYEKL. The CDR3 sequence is CASSQDPGDYNEQFF. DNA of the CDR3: TGCGCCAGCAGCCAAGATCCCGGAGACTACAATGAGCAGTTCTTC.

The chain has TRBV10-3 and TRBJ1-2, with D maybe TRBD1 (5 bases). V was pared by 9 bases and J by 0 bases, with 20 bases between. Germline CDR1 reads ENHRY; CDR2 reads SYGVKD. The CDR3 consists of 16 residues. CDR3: CAIRPGTERANYGYTF. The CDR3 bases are TGTGCCATTCGCCCCGGGACTGAACGAGCTAACTATGGCTACACCTTC.

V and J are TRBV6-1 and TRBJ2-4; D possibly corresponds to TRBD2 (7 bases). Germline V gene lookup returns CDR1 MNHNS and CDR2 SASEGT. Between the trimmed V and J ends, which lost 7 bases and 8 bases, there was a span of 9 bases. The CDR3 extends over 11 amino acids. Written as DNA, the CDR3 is TGTGCCAGCATGGGGGGGCACATTCAGTACTTC. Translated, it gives CASMGGHIQYF.

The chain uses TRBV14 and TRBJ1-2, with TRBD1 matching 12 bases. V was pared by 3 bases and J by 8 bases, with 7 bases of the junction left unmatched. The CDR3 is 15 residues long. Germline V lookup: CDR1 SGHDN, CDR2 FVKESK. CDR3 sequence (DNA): TGTGCCAGCAGCCAGACCGGGACAGGGGGCCCCGGCTACACCTTC. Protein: CASSQTGTGGPGYTF.